This TCR beta chain derives from a study of Ad26.COV2.S vaccination and SARS-CoV-2 variants. Study findings and constraints: Total T cell responses were possibly underestimated by TCR breadth and depth analyses. While placebo recipients had lower spike-specific TCR breadth, vaccine recipients had more.

The assay was immunoSEQ multiplex PCR, and TCRdb's table has in-frame clones only and misses some. The sample has over 100,000 clones, around 80% seen once. As regards this clone: Its cognate antigen is unknown.

The V gene's germline CDR1 is MNHEY and CDR2 SVGAGI. The CDR3 extends over 13 amino acids. Trimming stripped 6 bases from V and 4 bases from J, with 10 bases between. The receptor was isolated from a human donor who had recovered from COVID-19. This material consisted of peripheral blood, taken after recovery from COVID-19. The chain has TRBV6-5 and TRBJ1-5; D unclear. The CDR3 DNA reads as TGTGCCAGCAGATCCCTTAGGAATCAGCCCCAGCATTTT. This gives the protein CASRSLRNQPQHF.